The clone carrying this T cell receptor (beta chain) was counted many times. TCRdb recomputed calls from the 5' RACE reads with MiXCR, one row per CDR3 protein. The sample has tens of thousands of distinct CDR3 sequences; approximately 4.9% are singletons. The sample belongs to a study of T cells of healthy individuals. Trimming took off 4 bases at V and 0 bases at J, with 20 bases between the two ends. Germline CDR1 is ENHRY and CDR2 is SYGVKD. This CDR3 has 18 residues. V is TRBV10-3 and J is TRBJ2-3, with D possibly matching TRBD2 (6 bases). The sequence was collected from a human donor in good health. CDR3 DNA: TGTGCCATCAGTGCAACGTTACAGACCAGCGGGAGCACAGATACGCAGTATTTT. Translation gives CAISATLQTSGSTDTQYF.